This passage covers 19 T cell receptor beta chains from one sample sequenced in a study of blood T cell repertoires in COVID-19. Sequenced by immunoSEQ multiplex PCR; TCRdb stores in-frame clones only, minus some. The table shows more than 250,000 clones, with around 86% occurring only once. The sample was PBMCs or T cells enriched from blood (not recorded which). Source of these receptors: a woman under 30 who had recovered from COVID-19.

The genes are TRBV9 and TRBJ2-1; 8 positions match TRBD1. Germline CDR1 reads SGDLS; CDR2 reads YYNGEE. This CDR3 contains 16 residues. V was clipped by 3 bases and J by 5 bases; unmatched bases: 10. The CDR3 sequence is CASSGLRQGPHNEQFF. DNA for the CDR3: TGTGCCAGCAGCGGGCTTCGACAGGGGCCTCACAATGAGCAGTTCTTC. The full variable domain, in which reference TRBV9 and TRBJ2-1 provide the parts outside the CDR3, is DSGVTQTPKHLITATGQRVTLRCSPRSGDLSVYWYQQSLDQGLQFLIQYYNGEERAKGNILERFSAQQFPDLHSELNLSSLELGDSALYFCASSGLRQGPHNEQFFGPGTRLTVL.

The chain links TRBV28 to TRBJ1-4; 9 nucleotides align to TRBD1. The CDR3 is made up of 17 amino acids. Germline values: CDR1 MDHEN, CDR2 SYDVKM. The V segment lost 3 bases and the J segment 2 bases; nucleotides outside the gene matches: 7. CDR3 in DNA: TGTGCCAGCAGTTTTTCGGGACAGGGTGGCACTAATGAAAAACTGTTTTTT. Amino acid sequence: CASSFSGQGGTNEKLFF. Full variable domain (missing parts from reference TRBV28 and TRBJ1-4): DVKVTQSSRYLVKRTGEKVFLECVQDMDHENMFWYRQDPGLGLRLIYFSYDVKMKEKGDIPEGYSVSREKKERFSLILESASTNQTSMYLCASSFSGQGGTNEKLFFGSGTQLSVL.

The rearrangement links TRBV12-5 to TRBJ2-5; D remains ambiguous. V was shortened by 1 base and J by 5 bases, with 11 bases between the two germline ends. Germline V gives CDR1 LGHNT, CDR2 FRNRAP. The CDR3 consists of 14 residues. CDR3 amino acids: CASGLGLGWETQYF. For the CDR3, the DNA is TGTGCTAGTGGTTTGGGACTCGGTTGGGAGACCCAGTACTTC. Together with reference TRBV12-5 and TRBJ2-5, the CDR3 gives the full variable domain: DARVTQTPRHKVTEMGQEVTMRCQPILGHNTVFWYRQTMMQGLELLAYFRNRAPLDDSGMPKDRFSAEMPDATLATLKIQPSEPRDSAVYFCASGLGLGWETQYFGPGTRLLVL.

This clone was detected only once. This chain joins TRBV9 and TRBJ1-2; unclear D gene. The CDR3 runs 13 residues. Per germline, CDR1 SGDLS and CDR2 YYNGEE. Trimming took off 3 bases at V and 4 bases at J, with 10 bases between the two ends. CDR3 DNA sequence: TGTGCCAGCAGCGATACGGGATCCTATGGCTACACCTTC. The encoded protein is CASSDTGSYGYTF. Looking up the rest from reference TRBV9 and TRBJ1-2 gives the full variable domain: DSGVTQTPKHLITATGQRVTLRCSPRSGDLSVYWYQQSLDQGLQFLIQYYNGEERAKGNILERFSAQQFPDLHSELNLSSLELGDSALYFCASSDTGSYGYTFGSGTRLTVV.

The chain couples TRBV19 to TRBJ2-3; 8 nucleotides line up with TRBD1. V lost 5 bases and J lost 2; bases outside the gene matches: 6. Germline V lookup: CDR1 LNHDA, CDR2 SQIVND (reference sequence). CDR3 length: 15 amino acids. In DNA, the CDR3 is TGTGCCAGTAGTCTGGGGACAGGTAACACAGATACGCAGTATTTT. Protein product: CASSLGTGNTDTQYF. The whole variable domain, remainder taken from reference TRBV19 and TRBJ2-3, is DGGITQSPKYLFRKEGQNVTLSCEQNLNHDAMYWYRQDPGQGLRLIYYSQIVNDFQKGDIAEGYSVSREKKESFPLTVTSAQKNPTAFYLCASSLGTGNTDTQYFGPGTRLTVL.

The count of this clone is one. The V and J genes are TRBV6-1 and TRBJ2-7; perhaps TRBD1 as D (5 bases). CDR1 is MNHNS, CDR2 SASEGT, per germline. The CDR3 totals 17 residues. The V end lost 4 bases, the J end lost 4 bases, and 23 bases lay between the germline ends. The CDR3 region is CASSVLYEETATYEQYF. The CDR3 DNA follows: TGTGCCAGCAGTGTGCTCTACGAGGAGACAGCGACATACGAGCAGTACTTC.

The chain combines TRBV6-5 with TRBJ1-2; no clear D gene. Between the trimmed V and J ends, which lost 0 bases and 13 bases, there was a span of 15 bases. CDR3 length: 13 amino acids. The germline CDR1 and CDR2 sequences are MNHEY and SVGAGI. The CDR3 DNA is TGTGCCAGCAGTTACTCGAGTAATGAGGCTCCCACCTTC. Its translation: CASSYSSNEAPTF.

The chain links TRBV7-9 to TRBJ1-4; TRBD1 aligns across 9 bases. The CDR3 covers 12 residues. Germline assignment: CDR1 SEHNR and CDR2 FQNEAQ (reference sequence). Trimming removed 7 bases from V and 10 bases from J; junction bases left unmatched: 4. CDR3 sequence reads: CASTRDRAKLFF. For the CDR3, the DNA is TGTGCCAGCACCCGGGACAGGGCAAAACTGTTTTTT.

This chain joins TRBV2 and TRBJ2-7, with 8 bases identical to TRBD1. This CDR3 has 13 amino acids. Germline V gene lookup returns CDR1 SNHLY and CDR2 FYNNEI. Losses at the gene ends were 8 bases for V and 7 bases for J; bases not matched to a gene: 10. The CDR3 loop reads CASSTGAATEQYF. DNA for the CDR3: TGTGCCAGCTCGACAGGGGCCGCAACTGAGCAGTACTTC. Using reference TRBV2 and TRBJ2-7 for the parts outside the CDR3, the full variable domain is EPEVTQTPSHQVTQMGQEVILRCVPISNHLYFYWYRQILGQKVEFLVSFYNNEISEKSEIFDDQFSVERPDGSNFTLKIRSTKLEDSAMYFCASSTGAATEQYFGPGTRLTVT.

This chain links TRBV28 with TRBJ2-5, with D maybe TRBD2 (6 bases). Germline V gene sequence: CDR1 MDHEN, CDR2 SYDVKM. The CDR3 spans 16 residues. V was trimmed by 6 bases and J by 5 bases, leaving 22 bases between them. CDR3 in amino acids: CASSRPSRRAGETQYF. DNA of the CDR3: TGTGCCAGCAGCAGGCCTAGCCGGAGGGCCGGGGAGACCCAGTACTTC.

This rearrangement joins TRBV6-5 to TRBJ2-1, with 13 bases matching TRBD2. Germline V lookup: CDR1 MNHEY, CDR2 SVGAGI. V trimming: 0 bases; J trimming: 8 bases; junction bases outside the gene matches: 4. The CDR3 sequence is 16 residues long. The CDR3 is CASSYSRLAGGYEQFF. CDR3 DNA sequence: TGTGCCAGCAGTTACTCGAGACTAGCGGGGGGATATGAGCAGTTCTTC.

J is TRBJ2-3 and V is TRBV18; D unresolved. The CDR3 loop spans 16 amino acids. The V and J ends lost 0 bases and 3 bases respectively, with 13 bases between them. Germline CDR1 and CDR2: KGHSH and LQKENI. The CDR3 region has the DNA TGTGCCAGCTCACCACCGCCCTCAGGCAGGACAGATACGCAGTATTTT. Its translation is CASSPPPSGRTDTQYF.

The rearrangement uses TRBV28 and TRBJ1-2; D is undetermined. Trimming shortened V by 1 base and J by 11 bases, and 17 bases separated the two germline ends. The germline CDR1 and CDR2 sequences are MDHEN and SYDVKM. The CDR3 length is 14 residues. As DNA, the CDR3 is TGTGCCAGCAGTTTATCCCCCGGACTTCGGTCTTACACCTTC. This gives the protein CASSLSPGLRSYTF.

V usage is TRBV12-3 or TRBV12-4 and J usage is TRBJ1-5; no clear D gene. Trimming stripped 5 bases from V and 7 bases from J, with 12 bases between. The length of the CDR3 is 13 residues. CDR3 DNA: TGTGCCAGCAGTCCAGGAGGTTCACAGCCCCAGCATTTT. Its protein is CASSPGGSQPQHF.

For this clone: This sample also contains other DNA sequences that code for the same CDR3. The rearrangement links TRBV30 to TRBJ1-5, with D possibly matching TRBD1 (5 bases). Between the trimmed V and J ends, which lost 0 bases and 5 bases, there was a span of 8 bases. The CDR3 length is 13 residues. The germline V gene encodes CDR1 GTSNPN and CDR2 SVGIG (reference sequence). The CDR3 DNA is TGTGCCTGGAGTGTCCAGGGTGATCAGCCCCAGCATTTT. Amino acid sequence: CAWSVQGDQPQHF.

This sequence joins TRBV18 and TRBJ1-2; 8 bases are a match to TRBD1. CDR1 is KGHSH, CDR2 LQKENI, per germline. The CDR3 contains 19 residues. Trimming removed 6 bases from V and 4 bases from J; junction bases left unmatched: 22. The CDR3 loop reads CASSQRQGFLSAPTYGYTF. The CDR3 DNA reads TGTGCCAGCTCTCAACGACAGGGGTTTTTGAGTGCCCCCACCTATGGCTACACCTTC.

The chain employs TRBV9 and TRBJ1-1; TRBD1 might be the D (5 bases). Trimming took 3 bases from V and 0 from J, leaving 9 bases between them. This CDR3 has 14 amino acids. Germline V gene data show CDR1 as SGDLS and CDR2 as YYNGEE. The CDR3 reads CASSATGLNTEAFF. The CDR3 nucleotides read TGTGCCAGCAGCGCCACAGGACTGAACACTGAAGCTTTCTTT.

This chain links TRBV9 with TRBJ1-1; a weak D match, TRBD1 (5 bases). Trimming shortened V by 3 bases and J by 0 bases, and 18 bases separated the two germline ends. This CDR3 is built from 17 residues. Germline values: CDR1 SGDLS, CDR2 YYNGEE. For the CDR3, the DNA is TGTGCCAGCAGCGCGCCTCCGGGGGGGTCATTGAACACTGAAGCTTTCTTT. Its protein is CASSAPPGGSLNTEAFF.

The V and J genes are TRBV15 and TRBJ2-1; D not certain. Looked up from germline, CDR1 is LNHNV and CDR2 is YYDKDF (reference sequence). The CDR3 is 12 residues long. With 0 bases removed from V and 9 bases from J, the gap between germline ends came to 6 bases. DNA for the CDR3: TGTGCCACCAGCAGAGATCCTCTTGAGCAGTTCTTC. Protein product: CATSRDPLEQFF.